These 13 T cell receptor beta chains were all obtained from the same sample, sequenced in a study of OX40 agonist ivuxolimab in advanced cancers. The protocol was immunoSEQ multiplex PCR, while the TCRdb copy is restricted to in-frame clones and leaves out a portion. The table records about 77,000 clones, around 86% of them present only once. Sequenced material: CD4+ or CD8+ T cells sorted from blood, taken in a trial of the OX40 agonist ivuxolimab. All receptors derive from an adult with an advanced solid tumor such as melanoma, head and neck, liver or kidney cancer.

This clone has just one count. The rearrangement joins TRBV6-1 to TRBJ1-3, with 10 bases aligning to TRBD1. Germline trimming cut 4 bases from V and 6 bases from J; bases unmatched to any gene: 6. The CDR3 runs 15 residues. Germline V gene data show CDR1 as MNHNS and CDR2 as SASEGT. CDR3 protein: CASSAQDRGKNTIYF. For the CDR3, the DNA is TGTGCCAGCAGTGCCCAGGACAGGGGGAAAAACACCATATATTTT.

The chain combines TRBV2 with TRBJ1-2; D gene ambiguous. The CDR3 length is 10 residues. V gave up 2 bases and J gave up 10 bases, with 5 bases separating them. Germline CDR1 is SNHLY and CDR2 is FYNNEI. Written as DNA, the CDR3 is TGTGCCAGCAGTGAACCATCCTACACCTTC. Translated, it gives CASSEPSYTF.

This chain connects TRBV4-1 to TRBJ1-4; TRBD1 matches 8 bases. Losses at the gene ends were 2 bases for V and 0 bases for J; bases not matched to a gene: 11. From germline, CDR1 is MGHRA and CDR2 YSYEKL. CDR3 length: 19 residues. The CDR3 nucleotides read TGCGCCAGCAGCCAAAGGACAGGGTCGAGTTCGGCAACTAATGAAAAACTGTTTTTT. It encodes CASSQRTGSSSATNEKLFF.

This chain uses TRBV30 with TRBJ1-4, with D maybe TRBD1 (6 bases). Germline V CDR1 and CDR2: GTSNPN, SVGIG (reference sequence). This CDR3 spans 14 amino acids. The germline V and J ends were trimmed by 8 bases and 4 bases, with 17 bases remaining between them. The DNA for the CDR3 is TGTGCCCGGACCGCGACAGGATTTAATGAAAAACTGTTTTTT. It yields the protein CARTATGFNEKLFF.

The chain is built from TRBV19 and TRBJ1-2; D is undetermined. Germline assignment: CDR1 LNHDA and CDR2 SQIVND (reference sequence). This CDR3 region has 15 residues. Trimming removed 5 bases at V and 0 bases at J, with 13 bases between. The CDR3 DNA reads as TGTGCCAGTAGTCTCCGGACGGGAGCTAACTATGGCTACACCTTC. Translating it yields CASSLRTGANYGYTF.

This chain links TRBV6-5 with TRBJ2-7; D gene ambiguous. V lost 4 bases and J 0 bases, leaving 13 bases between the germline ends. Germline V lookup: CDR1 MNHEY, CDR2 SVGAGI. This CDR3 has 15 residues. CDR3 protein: CASSSPSGDSYEQYF. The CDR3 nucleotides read TGTGCCAGCAGTTCCCCTTCTGGGGACTCCTACGAGCAGTACTTC.

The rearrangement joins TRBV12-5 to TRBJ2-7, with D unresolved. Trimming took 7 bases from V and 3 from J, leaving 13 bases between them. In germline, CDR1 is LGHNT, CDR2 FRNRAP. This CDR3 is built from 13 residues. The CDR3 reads CASALFDGYEQYF. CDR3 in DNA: TGTGCTAGTGCCTTATTCGACGGCTACGAGCAGTACTTC.

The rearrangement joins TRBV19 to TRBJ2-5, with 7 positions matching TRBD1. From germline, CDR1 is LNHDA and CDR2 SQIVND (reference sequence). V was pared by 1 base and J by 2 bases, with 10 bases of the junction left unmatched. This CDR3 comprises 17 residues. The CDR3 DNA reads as TGTGCCAGTAGTATAGCAAGGGACAGCTACTATCAAGAGACCCAGTACTTC. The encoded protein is CASSIARDSYYQETQYF.

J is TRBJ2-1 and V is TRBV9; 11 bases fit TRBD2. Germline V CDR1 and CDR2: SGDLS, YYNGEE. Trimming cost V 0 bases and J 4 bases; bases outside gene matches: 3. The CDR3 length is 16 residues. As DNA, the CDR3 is TGTGCCAGCAGCGTAGTCGCTAGCGGGGGGTACAATGAGCAGTTCTTC. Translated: CASSVVASGGYNEQFF.

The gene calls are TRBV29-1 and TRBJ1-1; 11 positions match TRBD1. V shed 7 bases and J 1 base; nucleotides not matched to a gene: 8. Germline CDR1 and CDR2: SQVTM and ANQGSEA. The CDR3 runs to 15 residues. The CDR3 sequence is CSAQGQGGRNTEAFF. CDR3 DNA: TGCAGCGCCCAGGGACAGGGGGGGAGGAACACTGAAGCTTTCTTT.

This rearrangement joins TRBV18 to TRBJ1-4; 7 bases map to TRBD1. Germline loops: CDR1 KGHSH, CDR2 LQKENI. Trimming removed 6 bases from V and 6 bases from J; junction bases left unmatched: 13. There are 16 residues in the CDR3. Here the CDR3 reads CASSFITGEADEKLFF. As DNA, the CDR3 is TGTGCCAGCTCCTTCATCACAGGGGAGGCAGATGAAAAACTGTTTTTT.

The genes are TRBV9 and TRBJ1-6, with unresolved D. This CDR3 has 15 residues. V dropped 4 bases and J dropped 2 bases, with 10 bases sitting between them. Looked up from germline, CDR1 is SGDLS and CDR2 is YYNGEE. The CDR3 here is CASSPPGTYNSPLHF. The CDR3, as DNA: TGTGCCAGCAGCCCACCGGGCACCTATAATTCACCCCTCCACTTT.

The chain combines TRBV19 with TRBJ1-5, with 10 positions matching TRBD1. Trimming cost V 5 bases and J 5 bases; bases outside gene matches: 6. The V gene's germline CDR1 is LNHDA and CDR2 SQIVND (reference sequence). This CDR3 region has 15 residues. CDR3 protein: CASSRDRGSYQPQHF. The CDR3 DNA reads TGTGCCAGTAGTCGGGACAGGGGATCGTATCAGCCCCAGCATTTT.